This record concerns one T cell receptor beta chain sequence. The data derive from a study of metastatic and nonmetastatic thyroid tumors. Study overall: From malignant and benign thyroid patients, repertoires in blood and in tumor or nodule tissue were compared.

Germline V gene lookup returns CDR1 MNHNS and CDR2 SASEGT. This CDR3 is 14 amino acids long. The V gene lost 6 bases and the J gene lost 5 bases, with 17 bases spanning the gap. Prior to thyroid surgery, none of the patients had received any treatment. TCRdb re-analyzed the PCR reads using MiXCR. The data hold about 33,000 clones, with roughly a sixth observed a single time. Source material: blood. The chain employs TRBV6-1 and TRBJ2-7, with D possibly being TRBD2 (7 bases). This TCR was recovered from a male donor with papillary thyroid cancer or a benign thyroid nodule (not recorded which). Some clones in this sample may be carry-over from other donors' samples. CDR3 residues: CASSPLGGPNEQYF. CDR3 DNA: TGTGCCAGCAGCCCGTTGGGGGGGCCTAACGAGCAGTACTTC.